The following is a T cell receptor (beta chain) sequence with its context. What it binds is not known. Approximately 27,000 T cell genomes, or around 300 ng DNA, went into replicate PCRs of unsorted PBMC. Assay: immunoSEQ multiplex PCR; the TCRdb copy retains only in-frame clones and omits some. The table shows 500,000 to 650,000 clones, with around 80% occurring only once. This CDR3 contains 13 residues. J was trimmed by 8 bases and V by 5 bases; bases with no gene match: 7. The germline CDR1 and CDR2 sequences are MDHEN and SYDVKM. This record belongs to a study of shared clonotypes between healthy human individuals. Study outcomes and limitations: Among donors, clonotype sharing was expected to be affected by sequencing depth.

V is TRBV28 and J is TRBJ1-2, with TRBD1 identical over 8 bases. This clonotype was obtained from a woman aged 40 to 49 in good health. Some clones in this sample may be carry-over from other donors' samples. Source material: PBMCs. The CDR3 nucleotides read TGTGCCAGCAGTGACACAGGGGGTTGGGGCTACACCTTC. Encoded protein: CASSDTGGWGYTF.